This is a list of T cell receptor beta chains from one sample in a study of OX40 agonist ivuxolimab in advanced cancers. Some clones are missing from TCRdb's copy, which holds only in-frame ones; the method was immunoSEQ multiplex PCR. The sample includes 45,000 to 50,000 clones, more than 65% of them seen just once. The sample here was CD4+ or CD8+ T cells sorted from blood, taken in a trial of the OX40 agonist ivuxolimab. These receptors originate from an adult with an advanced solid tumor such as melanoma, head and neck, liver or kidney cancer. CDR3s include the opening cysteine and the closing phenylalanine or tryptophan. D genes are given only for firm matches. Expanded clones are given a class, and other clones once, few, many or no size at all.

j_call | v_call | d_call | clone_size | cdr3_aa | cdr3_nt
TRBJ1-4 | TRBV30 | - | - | CACYREATNEKLFF | TGTGCCTGTTACAGGGAGGCAACTAATGAAAAACTGTTTTTT
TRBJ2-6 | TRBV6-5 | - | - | CASSYGGSGANVLTF | TGTGCCAGCAGTTACGGTGGCTCTGGGGCCAACGTCCTGACTTTC
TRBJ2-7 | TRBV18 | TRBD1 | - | CASSPPRDRVWNEQYF | TGTGCCAGCTCACCACCGAGGGACAGGGTTTGGAACGAGCAGTACTTC
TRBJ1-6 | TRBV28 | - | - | CASSPPGLGLVNSPLHF | TGTGCCAGCAGTCCACCTGGGTTGGGGTTGGTAAATTCACCCCTCCACTTT
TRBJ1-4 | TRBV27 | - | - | CASSPRQPTHEKLFF | TGTGCCAGCAGCCCGAGACAGCCGACACATGAAAAACTGTTTTTT
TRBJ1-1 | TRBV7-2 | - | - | CASSLDAATRNTEAFF | TGTGCCAGCAGCTTAGACGCCGCGACAAGGAACACTGAAGCTTTCTTT
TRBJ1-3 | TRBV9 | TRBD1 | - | CASSVRQGQWDSGNTIYF | TGTGCCAGCAGCGTTCGACAGGGCCAATGGGACTCTGGAAACACCATATATTTT
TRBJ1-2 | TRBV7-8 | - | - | CASSLVGANGYTF | TGTGCCAGCAGCTTAGTGGGGGCGAACGGCTACACCTTC
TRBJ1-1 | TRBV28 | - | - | CASSPITLKGTNTEAFF | TGTGCCAGCAGTCCAATAACCCTCAAGGGAACGAACACTGAAGCTTTCTTT
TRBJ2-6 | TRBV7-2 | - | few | CASSLGPGAGANVLTF | TGTGCCAGCAGCTTAGGGCCGGGGGCTGGGGCCAACGTCCTGACTTTC
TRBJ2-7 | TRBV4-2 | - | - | CASSQDTNTGRLFEQYF | TGTGCCAGCAGCCAGGATACAAACACGGGACGGCTCTTTGAGCAGTACTTC
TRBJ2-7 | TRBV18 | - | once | CASSPGPGRYEQYF | TGTGCCAGCTCACCGGGACCTGGTCGCTACGAGCAGTACTTC
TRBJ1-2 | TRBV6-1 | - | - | CASSDWGNYGYTF | TGTGCCAGCAGTGACTGGGGAAACTATGGCTACACCTTC
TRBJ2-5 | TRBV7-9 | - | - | CASSPQGGETQYF | TGTGCCAGCAGCCCACAGGGAGGGGAGACCCAGTACTTC
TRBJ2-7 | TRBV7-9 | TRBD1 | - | CASSPKDRLGFEQYF | TGTGCCAGCAGCCCCAAGGACAGGTTAGGATTCGAGCAGTACTTC
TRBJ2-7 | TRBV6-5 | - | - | CASTRGTDSYEQYF | TGTGCCAGCACAAGGGGGACTGACTCCTACGAGCAGTACTTC
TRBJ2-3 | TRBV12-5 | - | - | CASSKGTDTQYF | TGTGCCTCCTCGAAGGGCACAGATACGCAGTATTTT
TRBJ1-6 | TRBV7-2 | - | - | CASSLAGRNSPLHF | TGTGCCAGCAGCTTAGCCGGCAGAAATTCACCCCTCCACTTT
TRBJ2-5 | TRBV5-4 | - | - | CASSLRGGGKETQYF | TGTGCCAGCAGCTTGAGGGGAGGGGGTAAAGAGACCCAGTACTTC
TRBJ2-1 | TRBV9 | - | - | CASSVTGVGNEQFF | TGTGCCAGCAGCGTAACCGGAGTGGGGAATGAGCAGTTCTTC
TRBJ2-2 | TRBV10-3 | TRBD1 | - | CAISEFWTGSSPGELFF | TGTGCCATCAGTGAGTTCTGGACAGGGTCGAGTCCCGGGGAGCTGTTTTTT
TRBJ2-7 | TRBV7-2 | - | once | CASSLTVSSYEQYF | TGTGCCAGCAGCTTGACAGTTAGCTCCTACGAGCAGTACTTC
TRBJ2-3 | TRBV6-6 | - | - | CASSYRQGGGDTQYF | TGTGCCAGCAGTTACCGACAGGGAGGAGGAGATACGCAGTATTTT
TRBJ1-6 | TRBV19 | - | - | CASLERATSSPLHF | TGTGCCAGTCTCGAAAGGGCGACTAGTTCACCCCTCCACTTT
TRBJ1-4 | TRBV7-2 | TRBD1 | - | CASAYRGQTEKLFF | TGTGCCAGCGCCTACAGGGGGCAGACTGAAAAACTGTTTTTT
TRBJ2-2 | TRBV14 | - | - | CASSQVRTGELFF | TGTGCCAGCAGCCAAGTTAGGACCGGGGAGCTGTTTTTT
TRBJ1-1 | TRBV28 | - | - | CASSSVNTEAFF | TGTGCCAGCAGTAGTGTGAACACTGAAGCTTTCTTT
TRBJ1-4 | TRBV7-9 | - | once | CASSEILGNNEKLFF | TGTGCCAGCAGTGAGATTTTGGGGAATAATGAAAAACTGTTTTTT
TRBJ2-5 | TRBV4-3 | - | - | CASSQEGGRTQYF | TGCGCCAGCAGCCAAGAAGGGGGAAGGACCCAGTACTTC
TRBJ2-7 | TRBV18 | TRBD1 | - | CASSPRDRAEQYF | TGTGCCAGCTCACCACGGGACAGGGCCGAGCAGTACTTC
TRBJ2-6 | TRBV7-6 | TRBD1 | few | CASSLEQGASGANVLTF | TGTGCCAGCAGCTTAGAACAGGGGGCCTCTGGGGCCAACGTCCTGACTTTC
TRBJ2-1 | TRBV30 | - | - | CAWEQGRGSYNEQFF | TGTGCCTGGGAACAGGGAAGAGGCTCCTACAATGAGCAGTTCTTC
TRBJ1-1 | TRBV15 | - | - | CATSRDSWQLNTEAFF | TGTGCCACCAGCAGAGATAGTTGGCAGTTGAACACTGAAGCTTTCTTT
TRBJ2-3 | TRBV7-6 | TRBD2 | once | CASSLGASGRADTQYF | TGTGCCAGCAGCTTAGGGGCTAGCGGGAGGGCCGATACGCAGTATTTT
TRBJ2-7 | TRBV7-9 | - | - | CASSLAGGWEEYEQYF | TGTGCCAGCAGCTTAGCGGGCGGCTGGGAGGAGTACGAGCAGTACTTC
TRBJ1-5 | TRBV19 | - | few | CASSPPYSNQPQHF | TGTGCCAGTAGTCCGCCGTATAGCAATCAGCCCCAGCATTTT
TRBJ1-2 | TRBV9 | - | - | CASSVLAAQGYGYTF | TGTGCCAGCAGCGTATTGGCCGCCCAGGGCTATGGCTACACCTTC
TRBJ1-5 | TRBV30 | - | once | CAWSVPGISNQPQHF | TGTGCCTGGAGTGTACCGGGGATTAGCAATCAGCCCCAGCATTTT
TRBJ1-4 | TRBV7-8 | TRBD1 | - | CASSPGTALTTNEKLFF | TGTGCCAGCAGCCCGGGGACAGCGCTTACAACTAATGAAAAACTGTTTTTT
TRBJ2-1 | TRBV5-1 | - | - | CASSLRSLRLNEQFF | TGCGCCAGCAGCTTGAGGTCCCTAAGACTCAATGAGCAGTTCTTC
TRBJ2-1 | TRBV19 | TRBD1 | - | CASSGRTGGHEQFF | TGTGCCAGTAGCGGTCGGACAGGGGGTCATGAGCAGTTCTTC
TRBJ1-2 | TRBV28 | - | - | CASSWGYGYTF | TGTGCCAGCTCCTGGGGCTATGGCTACACCTTC
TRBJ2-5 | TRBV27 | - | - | CASSPDREETQYF | TGTGCCAGCAGTCCGGACAGAGAAGAGACCCAGTACTTC
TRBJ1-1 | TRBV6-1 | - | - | CASSQQRGNTEAFF | TGTGCCAGCAGTCAGCAGAGGGGGAACACTGAAGCTTTCTTT
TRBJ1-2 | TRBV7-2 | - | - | CASSAYTTTNYGYTF | TGTGCCAGCAGCGCCTACACGACTACTAACTATGGCTACACCTTC
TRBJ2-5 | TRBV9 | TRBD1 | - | CASSGGTGNSQETQYF | TGTGCCAGCAGCGGAGGGACAGGCAATAGCCAAGAGACCCAGTACTTC
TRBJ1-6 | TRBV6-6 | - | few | CASSYSSPGTPLHF | TGTGCCAGCAGTTACTCATCCCCGGGTACACCCCTCCACTTT
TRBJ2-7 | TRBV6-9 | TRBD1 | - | CASRPGQLSYEQYF | TGTGCCAGCAGACCGGGACAGCTCTCCTACGAGCAGTACTTC
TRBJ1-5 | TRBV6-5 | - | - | CASSPAGSLQPQHF | TGTGCCAGCAGTCCCGCAGGCAGTTTACAGCCCCAGCATTTT
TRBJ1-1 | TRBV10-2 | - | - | CASSPAQNLEAFF | TGCGCCAGCAGTCCCGCTCAAAACCTTGAAGCTTTCTTT
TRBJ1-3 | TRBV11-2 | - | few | CASSLDQGTRSGNTIYF | TGTGCCAGCAGCTTAGACCAAGGCACCCGCTCTGGAAACACCATATATTTT
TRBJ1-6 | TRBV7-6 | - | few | CASSLERLATHNSPLHF | TGTGCCAGCAGCTTAGAACGCTTGGCGACGCATAATTCACCCCTCCACTTT
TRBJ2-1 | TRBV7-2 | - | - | CASSLAHLNEQFF | TGTGCCAGCAGCTTAGCGCATCTAAATGAGCAGTTCTTC
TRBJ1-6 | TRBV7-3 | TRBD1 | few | CASSLTGKSPLHF | TGTGCCAGCAGCTTGACAGGGAAATCACCCCTCCACTTT
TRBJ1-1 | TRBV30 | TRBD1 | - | CAWTEGQGVGAFF | TGTGCCTGGACCGAGGGACAGGGGGTCGGAGCTTTCTTT
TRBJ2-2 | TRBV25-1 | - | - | CASSRQAGRDTGELFF | TGTGCCAGCAGTCGCCAGGCGGGAAGGGACACCGGGGAGCTGTTTTTT